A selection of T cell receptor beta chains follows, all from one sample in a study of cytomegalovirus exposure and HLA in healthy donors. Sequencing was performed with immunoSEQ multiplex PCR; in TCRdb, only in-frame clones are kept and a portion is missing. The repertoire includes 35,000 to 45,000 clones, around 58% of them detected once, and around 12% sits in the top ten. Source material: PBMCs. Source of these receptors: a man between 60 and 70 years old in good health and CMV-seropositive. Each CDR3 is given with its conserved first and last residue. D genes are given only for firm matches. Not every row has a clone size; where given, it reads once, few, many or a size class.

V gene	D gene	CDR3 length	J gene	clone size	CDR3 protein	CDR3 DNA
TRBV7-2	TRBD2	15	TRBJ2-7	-	CASSQAGGVEYEQYF	TGTGCCAGCAGCCAAGCGGGAGGGGTCGAGTACGAGCAGTACTTC
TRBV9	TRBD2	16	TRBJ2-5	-	CASSVALAGDQETQYF	TGTGCCAGCAGCGTGGCTCTAGCGGGAGACCAAGAGACCCAGTACTTC
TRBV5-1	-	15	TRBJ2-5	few	CASSIGGAGQETQYF	TGCGCCAGCAGCATAGGGGGCGCGGGGCAAGAGACCCAGTACTTC
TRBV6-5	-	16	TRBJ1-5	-	CASSYSREFGNQPQHF	TGTGCCAGCAGTTACTCGAGGGAATTTGGCAATCAGCCCCAGCATTTT
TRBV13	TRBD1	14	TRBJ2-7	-	CASSLGDRVLEQYF	TGTGCCAGCAGCTTGGGTGACAGGGTACTCGAGCAGTACTTC
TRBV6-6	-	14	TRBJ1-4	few	CASSLVGADEKLFF	TGTGCCAGCAGCCTTGTAGGGGCGGATGAAAAACTGTTTTTT
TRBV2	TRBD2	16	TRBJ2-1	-	CASSARTSGSGGEQFF	TGTGCCAGCAGTGCTAGGACTAGCGGGAGTGGTGGTGAGCAGTTCTTC
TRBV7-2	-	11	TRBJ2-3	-	CASSLSNTQYF	TGTGCCAGCAGCCTTAGTAATACGCAGTATTTT
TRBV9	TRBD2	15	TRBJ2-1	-	CASSARTSGSNEQFF	TGTGCCAGCAGCGCGAGGACTAGCGGGAGTAATGAGCAGTTCTTC
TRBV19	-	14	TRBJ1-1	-	CASSSLGGNTEAFF	TGTGCCAGTAGCTCTCTGGGGGGAAACACTGAAGCTTTCTTT
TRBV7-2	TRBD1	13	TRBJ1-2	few	CASNVGQGYGYTF	TGTGCCAGCAACGTAGGACAGGGCTATGGCTACACCTTC
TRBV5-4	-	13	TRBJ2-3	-	CASSYRTADTQYF	TGTGCCAGCAGCTACCGGACAGCAGATACGCAGTATTTT
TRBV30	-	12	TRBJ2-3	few	CAWSVRGDTQYF	TGTGCCTGGAGTGTACGGGGGGATACGCAGTATTTT
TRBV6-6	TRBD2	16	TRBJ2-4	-	CASSPGLAARGNIQYF	TGTGCCAGCAGCCCCGGACTAGCGGCTAGGGGAAACATTCAGTACTTC
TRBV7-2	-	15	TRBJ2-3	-	CASSPGGSGGHTQYF	TGTGCCAGCAGCCCCGGCGGTAGCGGAGGGCATACGCAGTATTTT
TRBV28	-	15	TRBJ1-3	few	CASSLQGSSGNTIYF	TGTGCCAGCAGTTTACAGGGGAGCTCTGGAAACACCATATATTTT
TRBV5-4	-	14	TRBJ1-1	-	CASSFGTTNTEAFF	TGTGCCAGCAGCTTCGGGACAACTAACACTGAAGCTTTCTTT
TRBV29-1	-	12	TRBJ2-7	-	CSVVYVRGEQYF	TGCAGCGTTGTCTACGTGCGCGGGGAGCAGTACTTC
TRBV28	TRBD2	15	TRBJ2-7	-	CASTSSGRARDEQYF	TGTGCCAGCACCTCGAGCGGGAGGGCCCGCGACGAGCAGTACTTC
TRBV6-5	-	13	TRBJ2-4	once	CASSDAGADIQYF	TGTGCCAGCAGCGACGCAGGGGCGGACATTCAGTACTTC
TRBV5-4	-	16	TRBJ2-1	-	CASSRRDSGAYNEQFF	TGTGCCAGCAGCCGCCGGGACTCCGGGGCCTACAATGAGCAGTTCTTC
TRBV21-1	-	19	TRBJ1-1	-	CASSIQPPGQGAMNTEAFF	TGTGCCAGCAGCATCCAACCCCCTGGACAGGGGGCAATGAACACTGAAGCTTTCTTT
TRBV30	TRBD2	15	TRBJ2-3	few	CAWRKAAGHTDTQYF	TGTGCCTGGAGGAAAGCAGCGGGGCACACAGATACGCAGTATTTT
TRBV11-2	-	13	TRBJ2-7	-	CASSLGLRYEQYF	TGTGCCAGCAGCTTAGGACTCCGCTACGAGCAGTACTTC
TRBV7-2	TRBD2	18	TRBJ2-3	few	CASSPGPSGVISTDTQYF	TGTGCCAGCAGCCCAGGTCCTAGCGGGGTAATCAGCACAGATACGCAGTATTTT
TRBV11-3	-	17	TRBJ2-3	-	CASSPWSPGVGTDTQYF	TGTGCCAGCAGCCCTTGGTCCCCGGGAGTGGGTACAGATACGCAGTATTTT
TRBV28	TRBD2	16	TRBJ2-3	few	CASRGLGGRDTDTQYF	TGTGCCAGCAGGGGGCTTGGCGGGAGGGATACAGATACGCAGTATTTT
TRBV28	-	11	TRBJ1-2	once	CASSKGYGYTF	TGTGCCAGCAGTAAGGGGTATGGCTACACCTTC
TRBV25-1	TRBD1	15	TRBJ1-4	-	CASSPPGQGNEKLFF	TGTGCCAGCAGTCCCCCAGGACAGGGGAATGAAAAACTGTTTTTT
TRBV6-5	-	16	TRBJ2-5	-	CASSYSVPGSGETQYF	TGTGCCAGCAGTTACTCGGTCCCCGGGAGTGGCGAGACCCAGTACTTC
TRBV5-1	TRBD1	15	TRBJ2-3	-	CASSGDSDPTDTQYF	TGCGCCAGCAGCGGGGACAGCGACCCCACAGATACGCAGTATTTT
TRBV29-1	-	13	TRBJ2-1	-	CSVGNRPYNEQFF	TGCAGCGTTGGAAACAGGCCCTACAATGAGCAGTTCTTC
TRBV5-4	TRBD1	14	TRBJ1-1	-	CASSLEQGWAEAFF	TGTGCCAGCAGCTTGGAACAGGGGTGGGCTGAAGCTTTCTTT
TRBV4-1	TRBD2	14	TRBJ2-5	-	CASSQGGRGETQYF	TGCGCCAGCAGCCAAGGCGGGAGAGGAGAGACCCAGTACTTC
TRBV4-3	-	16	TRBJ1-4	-	CASSHGYAGGDEKLFF	TGCGCCAGCAGCCATGGCTACGCGGGAGGTGATGAAAAACTGTTTTTT
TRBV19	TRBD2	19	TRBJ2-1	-	CASSWGGLAGAGSYNEQFF	TGTGCCAGTAGTTGGGGTGGACTAGCGGGAGCCGGCTCCTACAATGAGCAGTTCTTC
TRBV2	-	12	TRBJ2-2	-	CASSPGVGELFF	TGTGCCAGCAGCCCAGGTGTCGGGGAGCTGTTTTTT
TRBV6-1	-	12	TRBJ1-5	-	CASGQVNQPQHF	TGTGCCAGCGGGCAGGTTAATCAGCCCCAGCATTTT
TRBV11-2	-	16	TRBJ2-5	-	CASSLRGGGQAETQYF	TGTGCCAGCAGCTTACGGGGGGGAGGACAGGCAGAGACCCAGTACTTC
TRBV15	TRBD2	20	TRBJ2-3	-	CATSRDSSSGSIYGTDTQYF	TGTGCCACCAGCAGAGATTCGTCTAGCGGGAGTATTTATGGTACAGATACGCAGTATTTT